Listed below are T cell receptor beta chains from one sample, sequenced in a study of cytomegalovirus exposure and HLA in healthy donors. Using immunoSEQ multiplex PCR, the repertoire was profiled, and TCRdb retains in-frame clones only, with some absent. The sample contains about 100,000 clones, 55% to 85% of which appear only once. The sample taken for sequencing was PBMCs. All receptors derive from a young man in good health and CMV-seronegative. CDR3s include the opening cysteine and the closing phenylalanine or tryptophan. The order of the fields is D gene, J gene, V gene, clone size, CDR3 protein, CDR3 DNA. A D gene is named only where the DNA matches it firmly. The size field is filled for only some rows; it gives once, few, many or a size class.

>.|TRBJ1-1|TRBV6-4|.
CASRPSTGMGTEAFF
TGTGCCAGCAGACCCTCGACAGGAATGGGCACTGAAGCTTTCTTT
>.|TRBJ2-2|TRBV2|.
CASSRRVGTGELFF
TGTGCCAGCAGTCGCAGGGTTGGCACCGGGGAGCTGTTTTTT
>.|TRBJ1-5|TRBV18|.
CASSPGVGNQPQHF
TGTGCCAGCTCACCCGGTGTGGGCAATCAGCCCCAGCATTTT
>TRBD1|TRBJ2-7|TRBV5-1|.
CASSLVTGTAEQYF
TGCGCCAGCAGCTTGGTCACCGGGACAGCAGAGCAGTACTTC
>TRBD2|TRBJ2-3|TRBV5-1|.
CASNIGTNPRDTQYF
TGCGCCAGCAATATAGGGACTAACCCCAGAGATACGCAGTATTTT
>.|TRBJ1-1|TRBV7-9|once
CASSPRQDWDTEAFF
TGTGCCAGCAGCCCCAGACAGGATTGGGACACTGAAGCTTTCTTT
>TRBD1|TRBJ2-1|TRBV6-1|.
CASRGRGQGIEQFF
TGTGCCAGCAGGGGCCGGGGACAGGGAATTGAGCAGTTCTTC
>.|TRBJ1-5|TRBV6-6|.
CASTYGGGNQPQHF
TGTGCCAGCACCTACGGGGGTGGCAATCAGCCCCAGCATTTT
>.|TRBJ1-5|TRBV27|.
CASRETVMYSNQPQHF
TGTGCCAGCCGCGAAACGGTGATGTATAGCAATCAGCCCCAGCATTTT
>.|TRBJ1-6|TRBV6-1|.
CASSDRADNSPLHF
TGTGCCAGCAGTGACAGGGCCGATAATTCACCCCTCCACTTT
>.|TRBJ2-5|TRBV7-9|.
CASSTGAGRMETQYF
TGTGCCAGCAGCACTGGTGCAGGGCGGATGGAGACCCAGTACTTC
>.|TRBJ2-1|TRBV18|.
CASSDNEQFF
TGTGCCAGCTCCGACAATGAGCAGTTCTTC
>.|TRBJ2-7|TRBV6-1|few
CASSEVTRRADEQYF
TGTGCCAGCAGTGAAGTGACTCGGCGGGCCGACGAGCAGTACTTC
>TRBD1|TRBJ2-3|TRBV10-3|once
CAISEKTGGFVDTQYF
TGTGCCATCAGTGAGAAGACAGGGGGCTTTGTAGATACGCAGTATTTT
>.|TRBJ2-3|TRBV30|once
CAWRSRTHKDTDTQYF
TGTGCCTGGAGGTCGCGGACTCACAAGGACACAGATACGCAGTATTTT
>TRBD1|TRBJ2-7|TRBV5-1|.
CASSLAGQGTYEQYF
TGCGCCAGCAGCTTGGCGGGACAGGGTACCTACGAGCAGTACTTC
>.|TRBJ2-7|TRBV27|.
CASSPRLGEEYEQYF
TGTGCCAGCAGTCCCCGACTAGGTGAAGAGTACGAGCAGTACTTC
>TRBD2|TRBJ2-3|TRBV5-1|.
CASSLSGGGTDTQYF
TGCGCCAGCAGCCTTAGCGGGGGGGGCACAGATACGCAGTATTTT
>.|TRBJ1-3|TRBV28|.
CASHSPGNTIYF
TGTGCCAGCCACTCTCCTGGAAACACCATATATTTT
>.|TRBJ1-1|TRBV6-1|.
CASSTGNTEAFF
TGTGCCAGCAGTACAGGGAACACTGAAGCTTTCTTT
>.|TRBJ2-3|TRBV14|.
CASSQVAGNTQYF
TGTGCCAGCAGCCAAGTTGCAGGGAATACGCAGTATTTT
>TRBD1|TRBJ1-1|TRBV5-1|few
CASRTGGVNTEAFF
TGCGCCAGCAGGACAGGGGGCGTGAACACTGAAGCTTTCTTT
>.|TRBJ2-5|TRBV9|.
CASSPRDNSQETQYF
TGTGCCAGCAGCCCCAGGGACAACAGTCAAGAGACCCAGTACTTC
>TRBD2|TRBJ2-2|TRBV4-2|.
CASSQDKLAGGPSGELFF
TGTGCCAGCAGCCAAGATAAGCTAGCGGGAGGGCCTTCCGGGGAGCTGTTTTTT
>.|TRBJ2-7|TRBV5-4|.
CASSLDQGSYEQYF
TGTGCCAGCAGCTTGGACCAGGGATCCTACGAGCAGTACTTC
>.|TRBJ1-2|TRBV7-9|.
CASSPDGANYGYTF
TGTGCCAGCAGCCCCGACGGAGCTAACTATGGCTACACCTTC
>.|TRBJ2-5|TRBV9|.
CASSVRAQETQYF
TGTGCCAGCAGCGTGCGGGCCCAAGAGACCCAGTACTTC
>.|TRBJ1-6|TRBV30|.
CAWSYNTGNSPLHF
TGTGCCTGGAGTTATAATACAGGGAATTCACCCCTCCACTTT
>.|TRBJ1-1|TRBV9|.
CASSLYTGNTEAFF
TGTGCCAGCAGCCTCTACACAGGGAACACTGAAGCTTTCTTT
>.|TRBJ2-7|TRBV19|few
CASKGQYGEQYF
TGTGCCAGTAAGGGGCAATATGGTGAGCAGTACTTC
>.|TRBJ2-7|TRBV7-9|.
CASSLSYEQYF
TGTGCCAGCAGCCTCTCCTACGAGCAGTACTTC
>.|TRBJ1-1|TRBV5-5|.
CASSFWAAGGEAFF
TGTGCCAGCAGCTTTTGGGCGGCGGGAGGGGAGGCTTTCTTT
>TRBD2|TRBJ2-1|TRBV7-2|.
CASTLWGEGYNEQFF
TGTGCCAGCACCCTGTGGGGGGAGGGGTACAATGAGCAGTTCTTC
>.|TRBJ2-3|TRBV19|few
CASSIEAGVTDTQYF
TGTGCCAGTAGTATAGAGGCCGGGGTCACAGATACGCAGTATTTT
>TRBD1|TRBJ1-2|TRBV28|few
CASSPSMVSGTGGAYGYTF
TGTGCCAGCAGTCCCTCTATGGTATCCGGGACAGGGGGCGCCTATGGCTACACCTTC
>.|TRBJ2-1|TRBV10-2|.
CASSESRSEGEQFF
TGCGCCAGCAGTGAGTCCAGATCGGAGGGTGAGCAGTTCTTC
>TRBD1|TRBJ1-2|TRBV7-2|.
CASSLGGTGVSYGYTF
TGTGCCAGCAGCTTAGGAGGGACAGGGGTTAGCTATGGCTACACCTTC
>.|TRBJ2-7|TRBV21-1|.
CASSKATGPYYEQYF
TGTGCCAGCAGCAAAGCCACAGGGCCATACTACGAGCAGTACTTC
>TRBD2|TRBJ2-1|TRBV7-9|.
CASSLGTSVLNEQFF
TGTGCCAGCAGCTTAGGGACTAGCGTATTAAATGAGCAGTTCTTC
>.|TRBJ2-6|TRBV10-3|.
CAISESYTGANVLTF
TGTGCCATCAGTGAGTCATATACTGGGGCCAACGTCCTGACTTTC
>TRBD1|TRBJ2-5|TRBV5-1|.
CASSQDRGGETQYF
TGCGCCAGCAGTCAGGACAGGGGAGGGGAGACCCAGTACTTC
>TRBD1|TRBJ2-3|TRBV7-3|.
CASSSTGGSTDTQYF
TGTGCCAGCAGCAGTACAGGGGGAAGCACAGATACGCAGTATTTT
>.|TRBJ1-5|TRBV6-1|.
CASSDSGRYSNQPQHF
TGTGCCAGCAGTGATTCCGGCAGGTATAGCAATCAGCCCCAGCATTTT
>TRBD2|TRBJ2-5|TRBV5-1|.
CASKSGGAGETQYF
TGCGCCAGCAAGAGCGGGGGGGCCGGGGAGACCCAGTACTTC
>.|TRBJ2-7|TRBV4-1|many
CASSQKSGYEQYF
TGCGCCAGCAGCCAAAAATCGGGCTACGAGCAGTACTTC
>TRBD2|TRBJ2-5|TRBV14|.
CASSQATGGQETQYF
TGTGCCAGCAGCCAAGCTACGGGAGGGCAAGAGACCCAGTACTTC
>TRBD2|TRBJ2-1|TRBV28|.
CASSSADRPRTSGGYNEQFF
TGTGCCAGCAGTTCCGCGGACAGGCCTAGGACTAGCGGGGGATACAATGAGCAGTTCTTC
>.|TRBJ1-1|TRBV4-2|.
CASSQARGGINTEAFF
TGTGCCAGCAGCCAGGCCCGTGGGGGCATTAACACTGAAGCTTTCTTT
>.|TRBJ2-5|TRBV19|.
CASSVENQETQYF
TGTGCCAGTAGTGTCGAGAACCAAGAGACCCAGTACTTC
>TRBD1|TRBJ2-5|TRBV9|.
CASSGTEYQETQYF
TGTGCCAGCTCCGGGACAGAGTACCAAGAGACCCAGTACTTC
>TRBD1|TRBJ1-2|TRBV7-3|.
CASGGTVGGYTF
TGTGCCAGCGGCGGGACAGTGGGAGGCTACACCTTC
>.|TRBJ2-2|TRBV29-1|.
CSVVGLLDTGELFF
TGCAGCGTGGTCGGACTCCTAGACACCGGGGAGCTGTTTTTT
>TRBD2|TRBJ2-3|TRBV5-1|.
CASSLDGDYADTQYF
TGCGCCAGCAGCTTGGACGGGGACTACGCAGATACGCAGTATTTT